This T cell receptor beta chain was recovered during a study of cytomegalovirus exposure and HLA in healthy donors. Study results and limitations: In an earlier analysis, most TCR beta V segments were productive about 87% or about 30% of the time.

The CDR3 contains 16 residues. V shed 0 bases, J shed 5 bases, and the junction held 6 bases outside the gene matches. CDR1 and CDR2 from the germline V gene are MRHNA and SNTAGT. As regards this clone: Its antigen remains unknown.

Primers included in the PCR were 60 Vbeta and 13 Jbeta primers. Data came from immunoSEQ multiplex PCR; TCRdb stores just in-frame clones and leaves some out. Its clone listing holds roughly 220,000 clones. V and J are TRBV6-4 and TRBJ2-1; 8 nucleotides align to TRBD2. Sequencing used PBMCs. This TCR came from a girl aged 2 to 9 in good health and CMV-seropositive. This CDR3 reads CASSDSTIAGNNEQFF. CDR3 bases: TGTGCCAGCAGTGACTCAACCATAGCGGGAAACAATGAGCAGTTCTTC.